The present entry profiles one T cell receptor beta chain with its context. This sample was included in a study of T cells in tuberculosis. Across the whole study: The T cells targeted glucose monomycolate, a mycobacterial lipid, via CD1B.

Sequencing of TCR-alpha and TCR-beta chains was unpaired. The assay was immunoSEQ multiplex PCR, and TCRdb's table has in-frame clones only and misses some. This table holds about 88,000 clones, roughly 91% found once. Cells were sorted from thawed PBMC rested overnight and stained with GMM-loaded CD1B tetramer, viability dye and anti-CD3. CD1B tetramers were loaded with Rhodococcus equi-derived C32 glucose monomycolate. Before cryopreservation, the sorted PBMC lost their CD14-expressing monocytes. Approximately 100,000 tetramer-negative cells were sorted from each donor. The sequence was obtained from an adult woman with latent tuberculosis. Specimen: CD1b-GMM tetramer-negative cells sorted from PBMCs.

The CDR3 DNA reads as TGTGCCTGGAGGGGGCGGGAGGCCAAAAACATTCAGTACTTC. It yields the protein CAWRGREAKNIQYF. The chain recombines TRBV30 with TRBJ2-4, with TRBD2 matching over 7 bases. V gave up 3 bases and J gave up 1 base; unmatched junction bases: 3. The CDR3 is 14 residues long. Germline V gene sequence: CDR1 GTSNPN, CDR2 SVGIG (reference sequence).